These T cell receptor beta chains were read from a single sample in a study of T-cell reconstitution after alpha-beta-depleted transplantation in children. From the PCR reads, TCRdb called clonotypes with MiXCR, one entry per CDR3 protein. The sample records almost 500,000 distinct CDR3 sequences, approximately 13% being singletons. Sequences were derived from PBMCs from the stem cell graft donor, sampled from the stem cell graft. All receptors derive from a human donor who donated a stem cell graft to a child with combined immunodeficiency. CDR3s include the opening cysteine and the closing phenylalanine or tryptophan. The order of the fields is J gene, V gene, clone size, D gene, CDR3 protein, CDR3 DNA. D genes are given only for firm matches. Size values are once, few and many counts, or a class for expanded clones, and some rows have none.

>TRBJ2-2|TRBV20-1|many|-
CSAGPTANTGELFF
TGCAGTGCTGGGCCGACAGCGAACACCGGGGAGCTGTTTTTT
>TRBJ2-7|TRBV30|few|-
CAWSVRRGDYEQYF
TGTGCCTGGAGTGTACGCAGGGGGGACTACGAGCAGTACTTC
>TRBJ2-5|TRBV5-1|many|-
CASTLDSPDQETQCF
TGCGCCAGCACTCTGGACTCTCCGGACCAAGAGACCCAGTGCTTC
>TRBJ2-1|TRBV12-5|few|-
CASGSRALLVPPNEQFF
TGTGCTAGTGGTTCCCGGGCGCTCCTCGTTCCCCCTAATGAGCAGTTCTTC
>TRBJ2-5|TRBV12-3/TRBV12-4|few|-
CASSPQAGSGETQYF
TGTGCCAGCAGTCCCCAAGCAGGGTCCGGGGAGACCCAGTACTTC
>TRBJ2-2|TRBV6-5|many|-
CASSYSGTGELFF
TGTGCCAGCAGTTACTCGGGAACCGGGGAGCTGTTTTTT
>TRBJ2-7|TRBV12-3/TRBV12-4|many|TRBD2
CASSASGGWNEQYF
TGTGCCAGCAGTGCCTCGGGGGGGTGGAACGAGCAGTACTTC
>TRBJ2-4|TRBV12-3/TRBV12-4|-|-
CASSLAGVSRYF
TGTGCCAGCAGTTTAGCGGGGGTCTCAAGGTACTTC
>TRBJ1-4|TRBV7-2|few|TRBD1
CASSPNRGTGVGGLFF
TGTGCCAGCAGCCCCAATCGGGGAACAGGGGTGGGTGGACTGTTTTTT
>TRBJ2-5|TRBV24-1|few|-
CATSDFGRARVLQETQYF
TGTGCCACCAGTGATTTCGGGCGGGCCAGGGTTTTACAAGAGACCCAGTACTTC
>TRBJ1-1|TRBV6-5|many|-
CASSYSRTENTEAFF
TGTGCCAGCAGTTACTCGAGAACGGAGAACACTGAAGCTTTCTTT
>TRBJ1-4|TRBV7-2|-|-
CASSLGGHHSEKLFF
TGTGCCAGCAGCTTAGGGGGACATCATAGTGAAAAACTGTTTTTT
>TRBJ2-1|TRBV6-1|-|-
CASSESTGVYNEQFF
TGTGCCAGCAGTGAAAGCACAGGCGTTTACAATGAGCAGTTCTTC
>TRBJ2-1|TRBV3-1|-|TRBD2
CASSQSGGLYNEQFF
TGTGCCAGCAGCCAAAGCGGGGGCCTTTACAATGAGCAGTTCTTC
>TRBJ2-3|TRBV12-3/TRBV12-4|few|-
CASSLALGEDTQYF
TGTGCCAGCAGTTTAGCGCTGGGGGAAGATACGCAGTATTTT
>TRBJ2-2|TRBV5-1|few|-
CASSLAGNGQVGELFF
TGCGCCAGCAGCTTGGCGGGCAACGGTCAAGTCGGGGAGCTGTTTTTT
>TRBJ2-1|TRBV2|few|TRBD2
CASPPSGRNEQFF
TGTGCCAGCCCACCTAGCGGGAGGAATGAGCAGTTCTTC
>TRBJ2-5|TRBV30|-|-
CAWRGPEWETQYF
TGTGCCTGGAGGGGGCCCGAATGGGAGACCCAGTACTTC
>TRBJ2-7|TRBV28|-|TRBD2
CASSLPPEDSGRAYEQYF
TGTGCCAGCAGTTTACCCCCCGAGGATAGCGGGAGGGCCTACGAGCAGTACTTC
>TRBJ2-3|TRBV3-1|-|TRBD2
CASSQDTSGGAGDTQYF
TGTGCCAGCAGCCAAGATACTAGCGGGGGGGCCGGAGATACGCAGTATTTT
>TRBJ2-1|TRBV10-3|many|-
CAISDSGTNNEQFF
TGTGCCATCAGTGATAGCGGAACTAACAATGAGCAGTTCTTC
>TRBJ2-5|TRBV9|-|TRBD2
CASSVDLAEETQYF
TGTGCCAGCAGCGTAGATCTAGCGGAAGAGACCCAGTACTTC
>TRBJ2-2|TRBV29-1|once|TRBD1
CSAEQGKGTGELFF
TGCAGCGCGGAACAGGGGAAGGGCACCGGGGAGCTGTTTTTT
>TRBJ2-1|TRBV9|many|TRBD1
CASSRTGGKNEQFF
TGTGCCAGCAGCCGGACAGGGGGGAAGAATGAGCAGTTCTTC
>TRBJ2-7|TRBV9|-|-
CASSVSGFSYEQYF
TGTGCCAGCAGCGTAAGCGGGTTCTCCTACGAGCAGTACTTC
>TRBJ2-7|TRBV29-1|-|TRBD2
CSVGGGSEVYEQYF
TGCAGCGTTGGAGGCGGGAGTGAGGTCTACGAGCAGTACTTC
>TRBJ1-2|TRBV20-1|-|TRBD1
CSARDSGQHLYGYTF
TGCAGTGCTAGAGATTCGGGACAGCACCTCTATGGCTACACCTTC
>TRBJ2-5|TRBV7-2|-|TRBD2
CASTFQGAGGRQTQYF
TGTGCCAGCACCTTTCAAGGGGCGGGGGGGCGTCAGACCCAGTACTTC
>TRBJ2-2|TRBV4-2|many|-
CASSQRGLGELFF
TGTGCCAGCAGCCAACGAGGGTTAGGGGAGCTGTTTTTT
>TRBJ2-7|TRBV12-3/TRBV12-4|few|TRBD1
CASSLARTGSYEQYF
TGTGCCAGCAGTTTAGCGAGGACAGGCAGTTACGAGCAGTACTTC
>TRBJ2-3|TRBV6-5|-|-
CASSYMRGKGTDTQYF
TGTGCCAGCAGTTACATGAGGGGGAAGGGCACAGATACGCAGTATTTT
>TRBJ2-5|TRBV29-1|-|-
CSVEEKARSGTQYF
TGCAGCGTTGAAGAAAAGGCCCGCTCCGGGACCCAGTACTTC
>TRBJ2-3|TRBV6-1|-|TRBD2
CASSISGRASGGTSTDTQYF
TGTGCCAGCAGTATAAGCGGGAGGGCTTCAGGCGGAACTAGCACAGATACGCAGTATTTT
>TRBJ1-2|TRBV5-6|few|-
CASTPNFGTADYGYTF
TGTGCCAGCACCCCTAATTTCGGTACCGCGGACTATGGCTACACCTTC
>TRBJ1-1|TRBV6-2/TRBV6-3|few|-
CASSYFPRGELEAFF
TGTGCCAGCAGTTACTTTCCACGGGGGGAGCTTGAAGCTTTCTTT
>TRBJ2-3|TRBV27|-|-
CASSPLGAQTRTTDTQYF
TGTGCCAGCAGCCCCTTGGGGGCCCAGACTCGTACCACAGATACGCAGTATTTT
>TRBJ2-7|TRBV20-1|-|TRBD2
CSATAPLAGGYEQYF
TGCAGTGCCACCGCGCCACTAGCGGGAGGGTACGAGCAGTACTTC
>TRBJ2-2|TRBV6-2/TRBV6-3|few|-
CASSPRGLPRPGELFF
TGTGCCAGCAGCCCCAGAGGACTGCCTCGACCCGGGGAGCTGTTTTTT
>TRBJ2-5|TRBV29-1|few|TRBD2
CSVEVAGGWQETQYF
TGCAGCGTTGAAGTGGCGGGAGGATGGCAAGAGACCCAGTACTTC
>TRBJ2-7|TRBV28|many|TRBD1
CASKEDRVDYEQYF
TGTGCCAGCAAAGAGGACAGGGTAGACTACGAGCAGTACTTC
>TRBJ2-2|TRBV4-2|-|TRBD2
CASSPGLAGAPGTGELFF
TGTGCCAGCAGCCCCGGACTAGCGGGGGCCCCGGGCACCGGGGAGCTGTTTTTT
>TRBJ2-3|TRBV20-1|few|-
CSARAEFGRTDTQYF
TGCAGTGCTAGAGCAGAGTTCGGGCGGACAGATACGCAGTATTTT
>TRBJ2-1|TRBV28|few|-
CASRTVKLYNEQFF
TGTGCCAGCAGAACCGTAAAACTCTACAATGAGCAGTTCTTC
>TRBJ2-1|TRBV9|many|TRBD2
CASSVVAGTSVYNEQFF
TGTGCCAGCAGCGTAGTAGCTGGGACTAGCGTTTACAATGAGCAGTTCTTC
>TRBJ2-5|TRBV6-5|many|TRBD2
CASSYLRAGEVETQYF
TGTGCCAGCAGTTACCTCCGGGCGGGAGAAGTTGAGACCCAGTACTTC